The sequence of this TCR beta chain was determined in a study of yellow fever vaccine responses in identical twins. TCRdb used MiXCR to reprocess the RT-PCR reads, holding one entry per CDR3 protein. Counted here are about 1,700 distinct CDR3 sequences, approximately 87% occurring once; the ten biggest clones make up 5.5% to 7.5%. This CDR3 has 14 residues. V was cut by 3 bases and J by 1 base, with 9 bases left in between. CDR1 and CDR2 from the germline V gene are LNHNV and YYDKDF (reference sequence). The chain couples TRBV15 to TRBJ1-1; tentative D call: TRBD1 (5 bases). The sequencing used T cells from blood (PBMCs), unsorted or a sorted subset (not recorded which), collected before or after yellow fever vaccination (not recorded which). The sequence came from a woman between 18 and 29 years old who received the yellow fever vaccine. The CDR3 sequence is CATSRRGENTEAFF. DNA for the CDR3: TGTGCCACCAGCAGGCGAGGGGAGAACACTGAAGCTTTCTTT.